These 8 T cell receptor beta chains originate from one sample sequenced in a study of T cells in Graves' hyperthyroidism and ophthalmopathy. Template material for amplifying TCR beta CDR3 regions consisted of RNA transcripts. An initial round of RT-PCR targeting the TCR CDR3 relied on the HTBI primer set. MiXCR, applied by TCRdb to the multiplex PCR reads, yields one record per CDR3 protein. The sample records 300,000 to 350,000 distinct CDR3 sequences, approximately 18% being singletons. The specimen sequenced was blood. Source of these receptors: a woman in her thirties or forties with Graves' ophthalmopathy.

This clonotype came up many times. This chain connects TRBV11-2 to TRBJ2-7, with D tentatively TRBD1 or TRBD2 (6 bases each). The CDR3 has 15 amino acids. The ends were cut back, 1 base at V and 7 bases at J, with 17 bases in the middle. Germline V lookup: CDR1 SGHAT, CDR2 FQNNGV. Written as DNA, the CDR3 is TGTGCCAGCAGCTTAGTAGCGGAGGGGGGTCGGGAGCAGTACTTC. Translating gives CASSLVAEGGREQYF.

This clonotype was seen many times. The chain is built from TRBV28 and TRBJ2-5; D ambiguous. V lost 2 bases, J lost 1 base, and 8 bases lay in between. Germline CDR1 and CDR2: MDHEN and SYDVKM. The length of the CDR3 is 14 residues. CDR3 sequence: CASSLVRTQETQYF. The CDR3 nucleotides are TGTGCCAGCAGTTTAGTCCGGACCCAAGAGACCCAGTACTTC.

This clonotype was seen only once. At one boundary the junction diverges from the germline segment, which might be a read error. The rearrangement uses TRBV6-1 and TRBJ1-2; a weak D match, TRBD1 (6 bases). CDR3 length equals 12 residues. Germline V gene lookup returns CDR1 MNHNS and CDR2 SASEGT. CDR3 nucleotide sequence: TGTGCCAGCAGTCCCACGCCCCGAGGGGGGCCCTTC. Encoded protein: CASSPTPRGGPF.

CDR3 in DNA: TGTGCCAGCAGTTACACCGGGACTAGGGAGACCCAGTACTTC. Amino acid sequence: CASSYTGTRETQYF. V is TRBV28 and J is TRBJ2-5, with 8 bases that match TRBD2. Germline CDR1 reads MDHEN; CDR2 reads SYDVKM. This CDR3 region has 14 residues. V shed 4 bases and J 5 bases; nucleotides not matched to a gene: 6. Complete variable domain (other parts from reference TRBV28 and TRBJ2-5): DVKVTQSSRYLVKRTGEKVFLECVQDMDHENMFWYRQDPGLGLRLIYFSYDVKMKEKGDIPEGYSVSREKKERFSLILESASTNQTSMYLCASSYTGTRETQYFGPGTRLLVL.

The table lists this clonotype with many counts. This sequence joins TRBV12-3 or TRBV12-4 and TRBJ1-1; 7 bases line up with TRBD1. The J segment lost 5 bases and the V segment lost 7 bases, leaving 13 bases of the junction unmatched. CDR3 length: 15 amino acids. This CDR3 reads CASTSGRGRGTEAFF. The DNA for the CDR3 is TGTGCCAGCACTTCGGGTAGGGGGCGCGGAACTGAAGCTTTCTTT.

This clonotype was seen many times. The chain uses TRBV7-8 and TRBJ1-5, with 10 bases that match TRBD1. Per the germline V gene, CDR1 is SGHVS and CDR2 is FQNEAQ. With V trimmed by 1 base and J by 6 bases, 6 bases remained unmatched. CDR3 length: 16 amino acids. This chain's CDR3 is CASSLGGTGVTQPQHF. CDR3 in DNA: TGTGCCAGCAGCTTAGGCGGGACAGGGGTAACTCAGCCCCAGCATTTT.

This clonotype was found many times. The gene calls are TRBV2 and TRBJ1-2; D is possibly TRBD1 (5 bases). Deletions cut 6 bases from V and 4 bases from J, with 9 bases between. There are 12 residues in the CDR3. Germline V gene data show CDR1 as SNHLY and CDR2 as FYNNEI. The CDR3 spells CASRDDSYGYTF. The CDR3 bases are TGTGCCAGCAGAGACGACAGCTATGGCTACACCTTC.

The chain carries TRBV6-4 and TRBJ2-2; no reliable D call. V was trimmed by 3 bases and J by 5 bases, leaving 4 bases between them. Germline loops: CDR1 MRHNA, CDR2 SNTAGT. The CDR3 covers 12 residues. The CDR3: CASSELTGELFF. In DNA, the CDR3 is TGTGCCAGCAGTGAATTGACCGGGGAGCTGTTTTTT.